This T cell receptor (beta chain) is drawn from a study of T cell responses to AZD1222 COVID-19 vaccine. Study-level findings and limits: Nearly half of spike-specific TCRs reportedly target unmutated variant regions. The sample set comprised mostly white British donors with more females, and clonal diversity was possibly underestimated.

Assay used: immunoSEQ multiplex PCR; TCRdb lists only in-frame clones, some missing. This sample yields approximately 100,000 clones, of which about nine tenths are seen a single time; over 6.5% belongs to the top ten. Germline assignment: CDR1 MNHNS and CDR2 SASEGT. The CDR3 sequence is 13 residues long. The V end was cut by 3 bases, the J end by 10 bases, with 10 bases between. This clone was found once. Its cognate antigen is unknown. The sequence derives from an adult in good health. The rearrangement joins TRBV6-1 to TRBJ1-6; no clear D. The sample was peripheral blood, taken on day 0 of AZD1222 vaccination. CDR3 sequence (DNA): TGTGCCAGCAGTGATATTGCCACCTCACCCCTCCACTTT. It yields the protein CASSDIATSPLHF.